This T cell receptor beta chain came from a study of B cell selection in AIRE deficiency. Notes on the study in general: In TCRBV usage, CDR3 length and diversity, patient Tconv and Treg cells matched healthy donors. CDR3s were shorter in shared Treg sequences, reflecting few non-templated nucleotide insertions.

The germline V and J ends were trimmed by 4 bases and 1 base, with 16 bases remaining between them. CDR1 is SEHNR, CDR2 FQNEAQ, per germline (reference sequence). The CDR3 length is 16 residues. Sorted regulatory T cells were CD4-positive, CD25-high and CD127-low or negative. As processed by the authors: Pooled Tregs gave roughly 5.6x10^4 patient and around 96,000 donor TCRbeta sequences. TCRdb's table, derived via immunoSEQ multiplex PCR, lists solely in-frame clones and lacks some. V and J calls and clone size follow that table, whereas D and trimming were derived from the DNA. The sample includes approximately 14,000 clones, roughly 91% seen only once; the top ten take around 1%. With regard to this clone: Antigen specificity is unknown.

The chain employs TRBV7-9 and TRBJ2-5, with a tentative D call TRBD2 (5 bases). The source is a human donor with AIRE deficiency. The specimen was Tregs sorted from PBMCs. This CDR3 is CASSWVGWSGQETQYF. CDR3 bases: TGTGCCAGCAGCTGGGTAGGGTGGAGCGGCCAAGAGACCCAGTACTTC.